This T cell receptor beta chain was obtained from a study of OX40 agonist ivuxolimab in advanced cancers. Study summary: Clinicians treated patients with ivuxolimab, an agonistic anti-OX40 (CD134) antibody. Under the entry rules, prior anti-PD-1, anti-PD-L1 or anti-CTLA-4 therapy was allowed, and around 36% had some. At roughly 83% male, the cohort had a mean age of roughly 60 years, ranging from roughly 20 to 90.

Study outcomes and limitations: Also present in some nonresponders was a low level of normalized T-cell clonal expansion.

Generated by immunoSEQ multiplex PCR, the TCRdb table keeps only in-frame clones and is missing some. The sample records fewer than 90,000 clones, roughly nine tenths being singletons. Comments on this clone: The antigen remains undetermined.

Material: CD4+ or CD8+ T cells sorted from blood, obtained in a trial of the OX40 agonist ivuxolimab. The sequence was obtained from an adult with an advanced solid tumor such as melanoma, head and neck, liver or kidney cancer.

The CDR3 DNA follows: TGCGCCAGCAGCTTGGATCGCGGGAGGGTCTCAGATACGCAGTATTTT. This codes for CASSLDRGRVSDTQYF. This sequence joins TRBV5-1 and TRBJ2-3, with TRBD2 matching over 9 bases. Trimming at V came to 0 bases and at J to 4 bases, leaving 6 bases not matched to a gene. The CDR3 covers 16 residues. In germline, CDR1 is SGHRS, CDR2 YFSETQ.